A selection of T cell receptor beta chains follows, all from one sample in a study of shared clonotypes between healthy human individuals. The assay was immunoSEQ multiplex PCR, and TCRdb's table has in-frame clones only and misses some. This sample has a few million clones; over 85% occur once, and the top ten carry around 0.14%. The material sequenced was naive CD4+ T cells sorted from blood. Source of these receptors: a young man in good health. The conserved cysteine and the conserved F or W are not part of the CDR3 here. Clone size, where shown, is once, few, many, or a class for clones that have expanded.

clone_size | v_call | cdr3_aa
once | TRBV4-1 | ASSQPGGGSDVDTQY
. | TRBV7-9 | ASSLVKGAGTYQETQY
. | TRBV29-1 | SVERSYAGPGNTIY
. | TRBV15 | ATSRDQGQGITDTQY
. | TRBV28 | ASTSGEGLYEQY
. | TRBV6-5 | ASSSGTLTF
. | TRBV9 | ASSLTGTEYEQY
. | TRBV29-1 | SVQGGEKLF
. | TRBV9 | ASSAGLGEQY
. | TRBV9 | ASSSGGDYGYT
. | TRBV5-4 | ASSGTDYGYT
. | TRBV7-2 | ASSLVANEQF
. | TRBV5-1 | ASSPGTGSSGNTIY
. | TRBV6-1 | ASSGGGIGDTQY
. | TRBV7-9 | ASSNRGHVDTQY
. | TRBV6-5 | ASSYSPGSGEPQH
. | TRBV18 | ASSPRGNQGRSTEAF
. | TRBV7-2 | ASTGQGTGYGYT
. | TRBV19 | ASSRDLSTDTQY
. | TRBV6-1 | ASSGSGLGGSNQPQH
. | TRBV5-8 | ASSHRDRGPVEQF
few | TRBV6-4 | ASSDYHEQY
. | TRBV6-6 | ASFTAGELF
once | TRBV10-2 | ASSELAGTGWSGNTIY
. | TRBV19 | ASSDAGGTEAF
. | TRBV2 | ASKTRGGNYNEQF
. | TRBV5-1 | ASSQSGTGVEKLF
. | TRBV6-6 | ASRGGAPTNEKLF
. | TRBV5-6 | ASSFRTGLMYEQF
. | TRBV10-3 | AINGNRGGYT
. | TRBV18 | ASSPRDAGSSNEQF
. | TRBV10-3 | AISEMSSGYQETQY